This TCR beta chain derives from a study of cytomegalovirus exposure and HLA in healthy donors. Germline V gene sequence: CDR1 SGHTA, CDR2 FQGNSA. V lost 2 bases and J 3 bases, leaving 5 bases between the germline ends. The CDR3 covers 13 residues. It was with 60 Vbeta and 13 Jbeta primers that the PCR ran. Repertoires were generated with immunoSEQ multiplex PCR, while TCRdb's copy carries only in-frame clones and drops some. The table records roughly 110,000 clones, 80% to 90% of them present only once. Comments on this clone: Its target is not known.

General study findings and limits: There was a cluster of highly shared sequence variants that was likely a sequencing artifact. Rarity held for most TCR sequences, but there were some public TCRs that occurred in many donors.

Input material: PBMCs. The rearrangement joins TRBV7-2 to TRBJ1-5; no definite D call. The sequence came from a man aged 45-65 years in good health and CMV-seronegative. The CDR3 protein is CASSLFNNQPQHF. The CDR3 DNA reads TGTGCCAGCAGCTTATTCAACAATCAGCCCCAGCATTTT.